A selection of T cell receptor beta chains follows, all from one sample in a study of T cells in Graves' hyperthyroidism and ophthalmopathy. Each CDR3 protein gets one entry after TCRdb re-called the multiplex PCR reads with MiXCR. The top ten clones hold roughly 10% of a sample with some 760,000 distinct CDR3 sequences, around 13% of them seen once. Sequencing was performed on blood. The origin of the receptors is a woman aged 18-35 years with Graves' hyperthyroidism. The CDR3 runs from the conserved cysteine through the conserved F or W. The order of the fields is CDR3 DNA, CDR3 protein, D gene, J gene, V gene, clone size. A D gene is named only where the DNA matches it firmly. For some rows the clone size is stated as once, few or many, or as a class when expanded; others skip it.

cdr3_nt: TGTGCCAGCAGCTTCCTAGCTAGCGGGAAGAGCTCCTACAATGAGCAGTTCTTC
cdr3_aa: CASSFLASGKSSYNEQFF
d_call: TRBD2
j_call: TRBJ2-1
v_call: TRBV7-8
clone_size: -

cdr3_nt: TGTGCCAGCAGTTTCAGGGAGGCAGTCGGTGAGAAGACCCAGTACTTC
cdr3_aa: CASSFREAVGEKTQYF
d_call: -
j_call: TRBJ2-5
v_call: TRBV28
clone_size: few

cdr3_nt: TGTGCCAGCAGTTGGGGGAGCTACGAGCAGTACTTC
cdr3_aa: CASSWGSYEQYF
d_call: -
j_call: TRBJ2-7
v_call: TRBV12-3/TRBV12-4
clone_size: many

cdr3_nt: TGTGCCAGCGGGCGACTAGCGAGCACAGATACGCAGTATTTT
cdr3_aa: CASGRLASTDTQYF
d_call: TRBD2
j_call: TRBJ2-3
v_call: TRBV11-2
clone_size: many

cdr3_nt: TGTGCCAGCAGTCCTAGTGTGGGGCTCTACGAGCAGTACTTC
cdr3_aa: CASSPSVGLYEQYF
d_call: -
j_call: TRBJ2-7
v_call: TRBV27
clone_size: -

cdr3_nt: TGTGCCAGCAGCCCCCCTAGCGGATTAGCCAAAAACATTCAGTACTTC
cdr3_aa: CASSPPSGLAKNIQYF
d_call: TRBD2
j_call: TRBJ2-4
v_call: TRBV7-9
clone_size: -

cdr3_nt: TGCGCCAGCAGCGGGGACAGCTACACTGAAGCTTTCTTT
cdr3_aa: CASSGDSYTEAFF
d_call: TRBD1
j_call: TRBJ1-1
v_call: TRBV5-1
clone_size: many

cdr3_nt: TGCAGTGTTATGGGGACCTCGGGGGCCAATGAGCAGTTCTTC
cdr3_aa: CSVMGTSGANEQFF
d_call: -
j_call: TRBJ2-1
v_call: TRBV20-1
clone_size: many

cdr3_nt: TGTGCCAGCAGCGAGGGACTAGCGGGGGTATTAAACATTCAGTACTTC
cdr3_aa: CASSEGLAGVLNIQYF
d_call: TRBD2
j_call: TRBJ2-4
v_call: TRBV5-5
clone_size: -

cdr3_nt: TGCAGTGCTGTACAGGGCGGGGCCGGGAATTCACCCCTCCACTTT
cdr3_aa: CSAVQGGAGNSPLHF
d_call: -
j_call: TRBJ1-6
v_call: TRBV20-1
clone_size: -

cdr3_nt: TGTGCCAGCAGTTTAGTTTGGGAGGGTTCCGGGGTTCGCCCGGGGTTCGATCAGCCCCAGCATTTT
cdr3_aa: CASSLVWEGSGVRPGFDQPQHF
d_call: -
j_call: TRBJ1-5
v_call: TRBV28
clone_size: many

cdr3_nt: TGTGCCAGCAGCTTGATAGCGGGAGGGGGTAATGAGCAGTTCTTC
cdr3_aa: CASSLIAGGGNEQFF
d_call: TRBD2
j_call: TRBJ2-1
v_call: TRBV5-5
clone_size: many

cdr3_nt: TGTGCCAGCAGACTGCCAATGGGCCACTACGAGCAGTACTTC
cdr3_aa: CASRLPMGHYEQYF
d_call: -
j_call: TRBJ2-7
v_call: TRBV2
clone_size: many

cdr3_nt: TGTGCCAGCAGCCCCCTCCCCCGGGTGGGTACCGGGGAGCTGTTTTTT
cdr3_aa: CASSPLPRVGTGELFF
d_call: -
j_call: TRBJ2-2
v_call: TRBV7-2
clone_size: few

cdr3_nt: TGTGCCAGTAGTATAGACCCACTCTCCTACAATGAGCAGTTCTTC
cdr3_aa: CASSIDPLSYNEQFF
d_call: -
j_call: TRBJ2-1
v_call: TRBV19
clone_size: -

cdr3_nt: TGTGCCAGCAGCTTAGGTTACAGCGGGATGAATGAGCAGTTCTTC
cdr3_aa: CASSLGYSGMNEQFF
d_call: TRBD2
j_call: TRBJ2-1
v_call: TRBV7-9
clone_size: few

cdr3_nt: TGCAGCGCCTTTCTCGGGACAGGTGGGAACGAGCAGTACTTC
cdr3_aa: CSAFLGTGGNEQYF
d_call: TRBD1
j_call: TRBJ2-7
v_call: TRBV29-1
clone_size: many

cdr3_nt: TGTGCCAGTAGTTCAAGGACTAGCGGAAACACAGATACGCAGTATTTT
cdr3_aa: CASSSRTSGNTDTQYF
d_call: TRBD2
j_call: TRBJ2-3
v_call: TRBV19
clone_size: -

cdr3_nt: TGTGCCTGGAGTGTGGGGGGGCTGAACGAGCAGTACTTC
cdr3_aa: CAWSVGGLNEQYF
d_call: -
j_call: TRBJ2-7
v_call: TRBV30
clone_size: many

cdr3_nt: TGTGCCAGCAGCTTAGAGGTCCTAAGCGGTTCCTACGAGCAGTACTTC
cdr3_aa: CASSLEVLSGSYEQYF
d_call: -
j_call: TRBJ2-7
v_call: TRBV11-3
clone_size: many

cdr3_nt: TGTGCCAGCAGTTATGCGGGAGGGCATAATGAGCAGTTCTTC
cdr3_aa: CASSYAGGHNEQFF
d_call: TRBD2
j_call: TRBJ2-1
v_call: TRBV6-1
clone_size: few

cdr3_nt: TGTGCCAGCAGTCTACAGGGGTTCGGCACAGATACGCAGTATTTT
cdr3_aa: CASSLQGFGTDTQYF
d_call: TRBD1
j_call: TRBJ2-3
v_call: TRBV27
clone_size: many

cdr3_nt: TGCGCCAGCAGCTTGGAGGGGCGCGGACAAGAAAAACTGTTTTTT
cdr3_aa: CASSLEGRGQEKLFF
d_call: -
j_call: TRBJ1-4
v_call: TRBV5-1
clone_size: many

cdr3_nt: TGTGCCAGCAGCCGAGTGGCAGATTTCTCTGGAAACACCATATATTTT
cdr3_aa: CASSRVADFSGNTIYF
d_call: -
j_call: TRBJ1-3
v_call: TRBV11-2
clone_size: -

cdr3_nt: TGTGCCAGCAGCCAAGATGGCACACGCTGGCCCGGGGAGCTGTTTTTT
cdr3_aa: CASSQDGTRWPGELFF
d_call: -
j_call: TRBJ2-2
v_call: TRBV4-2
clone_size: -

cdr3_nt: TGCGCCAGCAGCCTAAGGTCCTCGAACACTGAAGCTTTCTTT
cdr3_aa: CASSLRSSNTEAFF
d_call: -
j_call: TRBJ1-1
v_call: TRBV4-1
clone_size: many

cdr3_nt: TGCAGTGCTCTTTCCTTTACTAGCGGGAGTGCCGGGGAGCTGTTTTTT
cdr3_aa: CSALSFTSGSAGELFF
d_call: TRBD2
j_call: TRBJ2-2
v_call: TRBV20-1
clone_size: many

cdr3_nt: TGCAGTGCTAGAGATGGGGGGACTAGCGGGATCTCTTACAATGAGCAGTTCTTC
cdr3_aa: CSARDGGTSGISYNEQFF
d_call: TRBD2
j_call: TRBJ2-1
v_call: TRBV20-1
clone_size: -

cdr3_nt: TGTGCCAGCAGCTTCCGGGACATGAGCACAGATACGCAGTATTTT
cdr3_aa: CASSFRDMSTDTQYF
d_call: -
j_call: TRBJ2-3
v_call: TRBV7-9
clone_size: -